The 3 T cell receptor beta chains given below trace back to one sample, sequenced in a study of CD8 T cells in ankylosing spondylitis. TCRdb called the 5' RACE reads again in MiXCR, with one record for every CDR3 protein. The repertoire holds a few hundred thousand distinct CDR3 sequences, with 15% to 25% as singletons. The sample was blood, either unsorted or a sorted T cell fraction (not recorded which). The receptors were sampled from a male donor with ankylosing spondylitis or in good health (not recorded which).

This clonotype was counted only a few times. The chain combines TRBV7-8 with TRBJ1-1; maybe TRBD1 (5 bases). Per the germline V gene, CDR1 is SGHVS and CDR2 is FQNEAQ. Trimming stripped 1 base from V and 1 base from J, with 16 bases between. The length of the CDR3 is 17 residues. The CDR3 loop is CASSLGVGGASNTEAFF. The CDR3 bases are TGTGCCAGCAGCTTAGGCGTGGGAGGGGCCTCGAACACTGAAGCTTTCTTT.

Details on this clonotype: A much more abundant neighbour one base away suggests this may be a read error. CDR3 in amino acids: CANSLQGTNTEAFF. CDR3 in DNA: TGCGCCAACAGCTTGCAGGGAACGAACACTGAAGCTTTCTTT. The J gene is TRBJ1-1, the V gene TRBV5-1, with D possibly TRBD1 on 5 matching bases. The CDR3 covers 14 residues. The V gene's germline CDR1 is SGHRS and CDR2 YFSETQ.

The chain carries TRBV4-1 and TRBJ1-5; 7 nucleotides agree with TRBD1. J gave up 11 bases and V 1 base, and 14 bases lay outside the gene matches. The CDR3 is 16 residues long. CDR1 MGHRA and CDR2 YSYEKL come from the germline V gene. CDR3: CASSQGNNRGNQSQHF. As DNA, the CDR3 is TGCGCCAGCAGCCAAGGTAATAACAGGGGAAACCAGTCCCAGCATTTT.